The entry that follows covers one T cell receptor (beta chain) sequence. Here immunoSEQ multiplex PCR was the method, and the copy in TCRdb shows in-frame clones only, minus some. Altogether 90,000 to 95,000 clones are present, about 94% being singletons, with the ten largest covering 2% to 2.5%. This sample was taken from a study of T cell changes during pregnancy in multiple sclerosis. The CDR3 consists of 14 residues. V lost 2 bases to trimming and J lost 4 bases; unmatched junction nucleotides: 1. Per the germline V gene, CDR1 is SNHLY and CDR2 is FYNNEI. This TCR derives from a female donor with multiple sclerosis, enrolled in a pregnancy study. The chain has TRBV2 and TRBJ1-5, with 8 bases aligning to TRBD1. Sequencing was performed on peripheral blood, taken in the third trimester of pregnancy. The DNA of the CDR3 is TGTGCCAGCAGTGAACAGGGGGCGAATCAGCCCCAGCATTTT. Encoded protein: CASSEQGANQPQHF.